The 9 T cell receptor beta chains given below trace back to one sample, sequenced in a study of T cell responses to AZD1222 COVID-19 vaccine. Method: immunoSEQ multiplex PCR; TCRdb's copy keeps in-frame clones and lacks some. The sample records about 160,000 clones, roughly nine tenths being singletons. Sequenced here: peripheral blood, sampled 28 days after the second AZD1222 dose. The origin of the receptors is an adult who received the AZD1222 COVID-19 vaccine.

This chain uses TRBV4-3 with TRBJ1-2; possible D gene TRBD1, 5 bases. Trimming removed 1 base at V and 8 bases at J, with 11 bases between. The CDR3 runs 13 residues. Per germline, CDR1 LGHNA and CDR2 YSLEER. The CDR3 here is CASSQARDVGYTF. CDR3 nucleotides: TGCGCCAGCAGCCAAGCCCGGGACGTGGGCTACACCTTC.

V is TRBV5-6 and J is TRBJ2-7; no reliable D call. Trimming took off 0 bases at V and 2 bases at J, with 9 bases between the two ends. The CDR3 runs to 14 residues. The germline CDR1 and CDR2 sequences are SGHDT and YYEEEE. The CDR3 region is CASSLGSRAYEQYF. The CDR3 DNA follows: TGTGCCAGCAGCTTGGGCTCTCGGGCCTACGAGCAGTACTTC.

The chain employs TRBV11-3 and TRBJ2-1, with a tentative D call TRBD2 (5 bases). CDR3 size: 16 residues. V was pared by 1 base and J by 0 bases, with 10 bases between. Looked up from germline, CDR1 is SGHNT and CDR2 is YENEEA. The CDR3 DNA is TGTGCCAGCAGCTTAGTAGCGTTGAGCTCCTACAATGAGCAGTTCTTC. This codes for CASSLVALSSYNEQFF.

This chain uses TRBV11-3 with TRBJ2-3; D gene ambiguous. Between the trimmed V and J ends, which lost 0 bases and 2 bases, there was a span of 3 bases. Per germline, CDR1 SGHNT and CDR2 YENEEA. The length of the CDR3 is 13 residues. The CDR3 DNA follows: TGTGCCAGCAGCTTAGATCTCACAGATACGCAGTATTTT. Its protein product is CASSLDLTDTQYF.

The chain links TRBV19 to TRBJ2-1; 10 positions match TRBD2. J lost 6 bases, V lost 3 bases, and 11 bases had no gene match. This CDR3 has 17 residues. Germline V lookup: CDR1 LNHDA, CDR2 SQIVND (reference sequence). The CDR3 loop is CASSIGTSASWGNEQFF. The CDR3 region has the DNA TGTGCCAGTAGTATCGGGACTAGCGCCTCTTGGGGCAATGAGCAGTTCTTC. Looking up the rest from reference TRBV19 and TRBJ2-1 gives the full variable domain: DGGITQSPKYLFRKEGQNVTLSCEQNLNHDAMYWYRQDPGQGLRLIYYSQIVNDFQKGDIAEGYSVSREKKESFPLTVTSAQKNPTAFYLCASSIGTSASWGNEQFFGPGTRLTVL.

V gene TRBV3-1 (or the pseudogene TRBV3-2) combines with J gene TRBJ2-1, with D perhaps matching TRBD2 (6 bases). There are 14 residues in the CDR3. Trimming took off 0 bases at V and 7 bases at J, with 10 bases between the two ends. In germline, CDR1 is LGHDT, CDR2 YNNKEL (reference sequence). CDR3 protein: CASSQDDLANEQFF. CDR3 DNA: TGTGCCAGCAGCCAAGACGATCTAGCGAATGAGCAGTTCTTC.

The CDR3 sequence is CASSRSGGVGYTF. Here the CDR3 DNA reads TGTGCCAGCAGTCGATCAGGGGGTGTTGGCTACACCTTC. V is TRBV6-6 and J is TRBJ1-2, with 7 bases aligning to TRBD1. Per the germline V gene, CDR1 is MNHNY and CDR2 is SVGAGI (reference sequence). With 5 bases clipped from V and 7 bases from J, the junction kept 7 bases outside the gene matches. This CDR3 has 13 amino acids.

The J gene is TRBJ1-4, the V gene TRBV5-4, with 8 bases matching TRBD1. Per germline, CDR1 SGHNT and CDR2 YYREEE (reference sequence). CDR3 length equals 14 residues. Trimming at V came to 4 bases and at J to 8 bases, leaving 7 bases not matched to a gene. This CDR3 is CASSRTGFNEKLFF. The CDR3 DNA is TGTGCCAGCAGCCGGACAGGGTTTAACGAAAAACTGTTTTTT.

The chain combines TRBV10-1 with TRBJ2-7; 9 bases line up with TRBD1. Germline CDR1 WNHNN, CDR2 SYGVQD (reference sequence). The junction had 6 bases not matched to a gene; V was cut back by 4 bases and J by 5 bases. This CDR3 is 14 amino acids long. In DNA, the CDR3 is TGCGCCAGCAGTGCGGGACAGGGAACTAACGAGCAGTACTTC. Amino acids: CASSAGQGTNEQYF.